This TCR beta chain comes out of a study of CD8 T cells in Susac syndrome. At the level of the study: Blood was drawn from Susac syndrome patients while they were therapy-naive, on corticosteroids, or on intravenous immunoglobulin alone.

The CDR3 covers 13 residues. After removal of 1 base from V and 8 bases from J, the junction contained 3 bases not matched to a gene. Per the germline V gene, CDR1 is LGHNA and CDR2 is YSLEER. Roughly 0.45 to 1 ug RNA was reverse transcribed with random hexamers. The amplification used immunoSEQ multiplex PCR on TCR beta CDR3; it spanned 54 Vbeta and 13 Jbeta. TCRdb re-called the immunoSEQ multiplex PCR reads through MiXCR, storing one row per CDR3 protein. The sample records about 180,000 distinct CDR3 sequences, roughly 92% being singletons. Sequencing of TCR beta, carried out with a high-throughput approach, was applied to CD8+ and CD4+ T cells from the blood.

This TCR was sampled from a human donor with Susac syndrome. The specimen was CD4+ T cells from PBMCs. The J gene is TRBJ2-3, the V gene TRBV4-3; 7 bases fit TRBD2. The CDR3 DNA follows: TGCGCCAGCAGCCAAGTTTCGGGAGGTACGCAGTATTTT. Amino acid sequence: CASSQVSGGTQYF.